This T cell receptor (beta chain) is from a study of CD8+ T cells in alopecia areata. Study in general: Patients in the treated group were given tofacitinib by mouth, 5 to 10 mg twice a day.

Following RNA extraction, reverse transcription yielded cDNA that acted as the sequencing template. Here immunoSEQ multiplex PCR was the method, and the copy in TCRdb shows in-frame clones only, minus some. The profile shows 140,000 to 150,000 clones, roughly 61% of them singletons. V lost 0 bases to trimming and J lost 10 bases, with 16 bases between them. CDR3 length: 16 amino acids. Germline V gives CDR1 LNHNV, CDR2 YYDKDF (reference sequence). Starting from PBMCs, sorting isolated CD4+ and CD8+ T cells. This sequence originates from a human donor with alopecia areata. The material was CD4+ T cells sorted from blood, obtained at week 0. V is TRBV15 and J is TRBJ1-6; D remains unclear. CDR3 DNA: TGTGCCACCAGCAGAGATCTCCTATTCGCGGGATCACCCCTCCACTTT. It is translated as CATSRDLLFAGSPLHF.